This TCR beta chain was captured in a study of blood T cell repertoires in COVID-19. As for the study in general: From T cells, B-cell-depleted T cells, or PBMCs came the material, which was cDNA or gDNA.

Germline V gene lookup returns CDR1 SGHAT and CDR2 FQNNGV. The CDR3 runs 15 residues. With V trimmed by 4 bases and J by 4 bases, 7 bases remained unmatched. Here immunoSEQ multiplex PCR was the method, and the copy in TCRdb shows in-frame clones only, minus some. The sample shows 170,000 or so clones, 70% to 90% of them seen only once. This chain uses TRBV11-2 with TRBJ1-5; TRBD1 agrees at 7 bases. What was sequenced was peripheral blood. The clonotype originates from a man aged 45-65 years with active or convalescent COVID-19. CDR3 protein: CASSSGGQWNQPQHF. CDR3 DNA: TGTGCCAGCAGCTCAGGGGGACAGTGGAATCAGCCCCAGCATTTT.